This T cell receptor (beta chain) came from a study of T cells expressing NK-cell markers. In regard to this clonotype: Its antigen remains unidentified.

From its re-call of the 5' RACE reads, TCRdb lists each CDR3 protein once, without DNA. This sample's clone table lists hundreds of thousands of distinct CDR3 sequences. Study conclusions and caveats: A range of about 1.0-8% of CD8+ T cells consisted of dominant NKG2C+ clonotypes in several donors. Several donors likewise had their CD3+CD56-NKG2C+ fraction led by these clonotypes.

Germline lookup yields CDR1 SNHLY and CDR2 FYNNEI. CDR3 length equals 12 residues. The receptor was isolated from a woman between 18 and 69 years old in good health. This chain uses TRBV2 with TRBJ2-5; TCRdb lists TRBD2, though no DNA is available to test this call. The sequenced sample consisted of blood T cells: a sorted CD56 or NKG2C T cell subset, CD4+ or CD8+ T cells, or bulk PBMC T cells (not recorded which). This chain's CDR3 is CASKTRKETQYF.